This T cell receptor (beta chain) derives from a study of blood T cell repertoires in COVID-19. As for the study in general: The United States, Italy and Spain provided the acute and convalescent COVID-19 samples. T cells, B-cell-depleted T cells, or PBMCs provided the cDNA or gDNA that served as material.

The CDR3 sequence is 18 residues long. The trim removed 2 bases at V and 4 bases at J, leaving 12 bases unmatched. The germline CDR1 and CDR2 sequences are SGHAT and FQNNGV. This clone was seen a handful of times. The protocol was immunoSEQ multiplex PCR, while the TCRdb copy is restricted to in-frame clones and leaves out a portion. The table shows approximately 280,000 clones, with 85% to 90% occurring only once. Self-reported history from a screening survey and questionnaire set each donor's cohort. The material sequenced was PBMCs or T cells enriched from blood (not recorded which). The rearrangement uses TRBV11-2 and TRBJ2-7, with TRBD2 matching 12 bases. The origin of this receptor is a woman aged 55 to 70 who had recovered from COVID-19. As DNA, the CDR3 is TGTGCCAGCAGCTTAAGAAGTCCGACTAGCGGGAGTCAATACGAGCAGTACTTC. This sequence encodes CASSLRSPTSGSQYEQYF.